This T cell receptor beta chain was observed in a study of T-cell memory formation after mild COVID-19. On the study more broadly: TCR clustering was largely donor specific. General study results and limits: Shrinking CD4+ clones resided mostly in CM and EM, and CD8+ ones in EMRA.

Note on this clonotype: Its antigen is currently unknown.

TCRdb processed the 5' RACE reads anew with MiXCR; each CDR3 protein has one entry. The sample lists 100,000 to 150,000 distinct CDR3 sequences; 5% to 6.5% were seen once. The receptor's source is an adult woman who had mild COVID-19 (a few samples of this study predate the infection). Cell type and time point are not known. The sequencing input was PBMCs or a T cell subset sorted from them (not recorded which).

CDR3 region: CAISGNSGETQYF. The CDR3 nucleotides read TGTGCCATCAGTGGTAATAGCGGGGAGACCCAGTACTTC. The V gene is TRBV10-3, the J gene TRBJ2-5; 7 bases agree with TRBD2. The V gene end was trimmed by 4 bases and the J gene end by 5 bases; junction bases not matched to a gene: 4. The germline V gene has CDR1 ENHRY and CDR2 SYGVKD. The CDR3 is made up of 13 amino acids.